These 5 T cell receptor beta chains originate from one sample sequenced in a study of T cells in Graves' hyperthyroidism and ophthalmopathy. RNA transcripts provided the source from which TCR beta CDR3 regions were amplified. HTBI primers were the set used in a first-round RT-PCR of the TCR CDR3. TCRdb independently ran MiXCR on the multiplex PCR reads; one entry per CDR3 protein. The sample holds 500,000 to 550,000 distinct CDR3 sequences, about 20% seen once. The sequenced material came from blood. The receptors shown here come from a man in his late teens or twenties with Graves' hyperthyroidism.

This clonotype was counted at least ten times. The CDR3 here is CASSIGGGARELFF. The CDR3, as DNA: TGTGCCAGTAGTATAGGCGGGGGGGCCCGGGAGCTGTTTTTT. The J gene is TRBJ2-2, the V gene TRBV19; 9 nucleotides agree with TRBD2. The germline V gene encodes CDR1 LNHDA and CDR2 SQIVND (reference sequence). This CDR3 is built from 14 residues. V shed 1 base and J 9 bases; nucleotides not matched to a gene: 3. Together with reference TRBV19 and TRBJ2-2, the CDR3 gives the full variable domain: DGGITQSPKYLFRKEGQNVTLSCEQNLNHDAMYWYRQDPGQGLRLIYYSQIVNDFQKGDIAEGYSVSREKKESFPLTVTSAQKNPTAFYLCASSIGGGARELFFGEGSRLTVL.

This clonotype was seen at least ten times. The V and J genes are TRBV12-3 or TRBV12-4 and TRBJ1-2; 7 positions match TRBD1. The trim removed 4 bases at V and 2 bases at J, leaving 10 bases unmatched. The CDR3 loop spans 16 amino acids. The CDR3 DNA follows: TGTGCCAGCAGTTACATCCCGGGACAGACAAACTATGGCTACACCTTC. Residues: CASSYIPGQTNYGYTF.

The CDR3 loop reads CASSQDPVGPQHF. In nucleotides, the CDR3 is TGTGCCAGTAGCCAGGATCCGGTTGGGCCCCAGCATTTT. The rearrangement links TRBV19 to TRBJ1-5, with D uncertain. CDR3 length: 13 residues. V gave up 6 bases and J gave up 9 bases, with 15 bases separating them. Germline V gene data show CDR1 as LNHDA and CDR2 as SQIVND (reference sequence). The whole variable domain, remainder taken from reference TRBV19 and TRBJ1-5, is DGGITQSPKYLFRKEGQNVTLSCEQNLNHDAMYWYRQDPGQGLRLIYYSQIVNDFQKGDIAEGYSVSREKKESFPLTVTSAQKNPTAFYLCASSQDPVGPQHFGDGTRLSIL.

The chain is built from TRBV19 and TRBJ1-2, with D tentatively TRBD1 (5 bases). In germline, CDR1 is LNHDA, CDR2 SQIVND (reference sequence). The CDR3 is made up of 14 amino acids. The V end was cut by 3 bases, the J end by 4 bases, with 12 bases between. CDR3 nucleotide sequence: TGTGCCAGTAGTATGGGCCCAGGGCCCTATGGCTACACCTTC. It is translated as CASSMGPGPYGYTF.

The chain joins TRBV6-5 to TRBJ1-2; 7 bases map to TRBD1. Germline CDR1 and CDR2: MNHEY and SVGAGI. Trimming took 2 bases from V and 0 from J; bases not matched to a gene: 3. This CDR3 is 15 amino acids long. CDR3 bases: TGTGCCAGCAGTTACCACAGGGGAGCTAACTATGGCTACACCTTC. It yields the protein CASSYHRGANYGYTF.